The rows below give T cell receptor beta chains drawn from one sample of a study of blood T cells in healthy people across ages. TCRdb ran MiXCR on the 5' RACE reads and lists one entry per CDR3 protein. The sample yields some 880,000 distinct CDR3 sequences, under 40% seen once. Specimen: blood. These receptors were taken from a man younger than 35 in good health. Both conserved end residues are part of each CDR3. Fields, in order: V gene, J gene, clone size, D gene, CDR3 protein, CDR3 DNA. The D gene is left open where the match is weak. Some rows have no size entry. The others give once, few or many, or a class for an expanded clone.

TRBV2,TRBJ1-6,-,TRBD1,CASQTGKNSPLHF,TGTGCCAGCCAGACAGGGAAAAATTCACCCCTCCACTTT
TRBV14,TRBJ1-2,few,-,CASSQDLRGSYGYTF,TGTGCCAGCAGCCAAGATTTAAGGGGTTCCTATGGCTACACCTTC
TRBV5-1,TRBJ2-3,-,TRBD2,CTSSLGLVPGTQYF,TGCACCAGCAGCTTGGGACTAGTCCCAGGTACGCAGTATTTT
TRBV12-3/TRBV12-4,TRBJ2-7,few,-,CAILGLGGASNEQYF,TGTGCCATCCTGGGGCTCGGGGGCGCGTCCAATGAGCAGTACTTC
TRBV12-3/TRBV12-4,TRBJ2-7,-,TRBD1,CASTQADRGRYEQYF,TGTGCCAGCACCCAAGCCGACAGGGGACGCTACGAGCAGTACTTC
TRBV5-5,TRBJ2-4,once,TRBD2,CASSRTRGELDIQYF,TGTGCCAGCAGCAGAACCCGGGGGGAGCTGGACATTCAGTACTTC
TRBV9,TRBJ1-5,-,TRBD1,CASSAGQGEGQPQHF,TGTGCCAGCAGCGCGGGACAGGGGGAGGGGCAGCCCCAGCATTTT
TRBV12-3/TRBV12-4,TRBJ2-7,few,TRBD2,CASTPWEGSSYNEQYF,TGTGCCAGCACCCCATGGGAGGGGAGCTCCTACAATGAGCAGTACTTC
TRBV4-3,TRBJ1-4,-,TRBD1,CASSPTWTGGRSGNEKLFF,TGCGCCAGCAGCCCAACGTGGACAGGGGGCAGAAGCGGTAATGAAAAACTGTTTTTT
TRBV15,TRBJ2-5,-,-,CATSRGRTQETQYF,TGTGCCACCAGCAGAGGTCGAACCCAAGAGACCCAGTACTTC
TRBV6-6,TRBJ1-5,-,TRBD1,CASSYAPWDRVQPQHF,TGTGCCAGCAGTTACGCCCCATGGGACAGGGTTCAGCCCCAGCATTTT
TRBV12-3/TRBV12-4,TRBJ2-6,few,-,CASSPPGLGANVLTF,TGTGCCAGCAGTCCCCCCGGGCTTGGGGCCAACGTCCTGACTTTC